The TCR beta chain described here comes from a study of T cells after yellow fever vaccination. Study overall: For low cell numbers, libraries were made with SMART-Seq v4 Ultra Low Input. Study-wide findings and caveats: Most clones from primary vaccination resurfaced after the booster (96% CD4, 88% CD8). A limited proportion of clonotypes was detected within both the CD4 and CD8 compartments.

In its sample, this clonotype was seen a few times. The antigen is unknown. The CDR3 is made up of 15 amino acids. CDR1 is MGHRA, CDR2 YSYEKL, per germline. V dropped 1 base and J dropped 5; count of bases not matched to a gene: 2. UMIs and a universal primer site were added when TCR cDNA was made by 5'RACE template switching. TCRdb fed the 5' RACE reads into MiXCR, producing one record per CDR3 protein. The sample consists of around 200,000 distinct CDR3 sequences, approximately 11% of them appearing once. V gene TRBV4-1 combines with J gene TRBJ2-3, with 11 positions matching TRBD1. The source was CD8+ T cells sorted from PBMCs, collected 15 days after the yellow fever booster vaccination. This sequence was found in a man younger than 30 who received the YFV17D yellow fever vaccine. The CDR3 here is CASSQGGTGGDTQYF. DNA of the CDR3: TGCGCCAGCAGCCAAGGGGGGACAGGGGGAGATACGCAGTATTTT.